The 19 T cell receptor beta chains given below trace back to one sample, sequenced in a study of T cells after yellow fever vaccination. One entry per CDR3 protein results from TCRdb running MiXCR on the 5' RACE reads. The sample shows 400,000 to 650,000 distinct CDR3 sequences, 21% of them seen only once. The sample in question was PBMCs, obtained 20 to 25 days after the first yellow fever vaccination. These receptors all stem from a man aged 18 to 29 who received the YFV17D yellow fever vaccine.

DNA for the CDR3: TGCGCCAGCAGCCAAGGGCCTCGGGGTCCTTCACCCCTCCACTTT. Translating gives CASSQGPRGPSPLHF. The chain couples TRBV4-1 to TRBJ1-6; no definite D call. Trimming removed 1 base from V and 9 bases from J, with 13 bases in between. Germline assignment: CDR1 MGHRA and CDR2 YSYEKL. The CDR3 covers 15 residues.

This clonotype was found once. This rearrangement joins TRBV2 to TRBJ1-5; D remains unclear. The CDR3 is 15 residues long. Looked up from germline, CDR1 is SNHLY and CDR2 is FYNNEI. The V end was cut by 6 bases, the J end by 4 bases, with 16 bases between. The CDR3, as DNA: TGTGCCAGCAGGAGAGACGAGATACAGAATCAGCCCCAGCATTTT. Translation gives CASRRDEIQNQPQHF.

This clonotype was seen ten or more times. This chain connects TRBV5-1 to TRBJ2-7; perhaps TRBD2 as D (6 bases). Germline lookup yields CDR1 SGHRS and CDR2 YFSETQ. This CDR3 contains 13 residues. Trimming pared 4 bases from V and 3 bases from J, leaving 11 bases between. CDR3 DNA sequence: TGCGCCAGCAGCACCGGGACTGGCTACGAGCAGTACTTC. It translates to CASSTGTGYEQYF.

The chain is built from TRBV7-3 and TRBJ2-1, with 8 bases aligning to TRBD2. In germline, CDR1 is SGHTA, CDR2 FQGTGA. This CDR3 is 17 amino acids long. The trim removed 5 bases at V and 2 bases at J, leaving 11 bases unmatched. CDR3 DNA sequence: TGTGCCAGCAGCCCCCACCCGGGCGGGGGGACCTACAATGAGCAGTTCTTC. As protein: CASSPHPGGGTYNEQFF.

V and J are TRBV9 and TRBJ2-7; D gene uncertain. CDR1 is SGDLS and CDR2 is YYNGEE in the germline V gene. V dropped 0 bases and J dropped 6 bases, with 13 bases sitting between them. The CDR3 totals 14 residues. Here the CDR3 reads CASSVDPQGREQYF. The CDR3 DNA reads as TGTGCCAGCAGCGTAGACCCCCAAGGGCGCGAGCAGTACTTC.

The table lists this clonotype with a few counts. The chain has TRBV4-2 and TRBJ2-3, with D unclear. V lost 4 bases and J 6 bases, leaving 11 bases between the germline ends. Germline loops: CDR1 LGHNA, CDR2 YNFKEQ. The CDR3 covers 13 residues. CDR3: CASSLLGMDTQYF. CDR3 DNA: TGTGCCAGCAGCCTCCTTGGTATGGATACGCAGTATTTT.

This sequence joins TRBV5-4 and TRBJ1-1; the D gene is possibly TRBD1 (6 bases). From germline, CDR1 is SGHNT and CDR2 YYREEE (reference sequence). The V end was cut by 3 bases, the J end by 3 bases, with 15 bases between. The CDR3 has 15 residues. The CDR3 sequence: CASSWGAGDYTEAFF. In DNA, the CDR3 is TGTGCCAGCAGCTGGGGGGCGGGGGACTACACTGAAGCTTTCTTT.

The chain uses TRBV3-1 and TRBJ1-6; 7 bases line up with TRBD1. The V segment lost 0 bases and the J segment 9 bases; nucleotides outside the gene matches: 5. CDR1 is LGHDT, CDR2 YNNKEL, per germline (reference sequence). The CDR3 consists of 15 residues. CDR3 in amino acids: CASSQDLQGGSPLHF. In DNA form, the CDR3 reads TGTGCCAGCAGCCAAGATCTTCAGGGGGGTTCACCCCTCCACTTT.

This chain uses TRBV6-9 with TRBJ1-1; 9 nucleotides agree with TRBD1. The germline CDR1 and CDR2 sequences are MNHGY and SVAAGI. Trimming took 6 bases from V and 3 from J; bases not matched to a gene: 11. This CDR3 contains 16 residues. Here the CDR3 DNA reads TGTGCCAGCAGCTCCCCAAACAGGGGGCAGGACACTGAAGCTTTCTTT. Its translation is CASSSPNRGQDTEAFF.

The CDR3 sequence: CASSPGNMNTEAFF. DNA for the CDR3: TGTGCCAGCAGCCCGGGGAACATGAACACTGAAGCTTTCTTT. The chain combines TRBV5-4 with TRBJ1-1; D is ambiguous. Germline-derived CDR1 and CDR2 are SGHNT and YYREEE (reference sequence). With 4 bases removed from V and 0 bases from J, the gap between germline ends came to 10 bases. CDR3 length: 14 amino acids.

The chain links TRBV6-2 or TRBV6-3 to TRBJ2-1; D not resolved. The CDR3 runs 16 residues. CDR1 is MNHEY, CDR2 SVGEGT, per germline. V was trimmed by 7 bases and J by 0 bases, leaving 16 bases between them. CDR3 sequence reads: CASTPIDRSSYNEQFF. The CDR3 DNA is TGTGCCAGCACCCCTATTGACCGGAGCTCCTACAATGAGCAGTTCTTC.

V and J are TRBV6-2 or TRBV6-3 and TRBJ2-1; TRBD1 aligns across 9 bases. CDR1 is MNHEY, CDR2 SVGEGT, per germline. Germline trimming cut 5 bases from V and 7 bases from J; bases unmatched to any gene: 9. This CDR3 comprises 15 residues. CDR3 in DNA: TGTGCCAGCAGTCACCCGGGACAGGGCAAAAATGAGCAGTTCTTC. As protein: CASSHPGQGKNEQFF.

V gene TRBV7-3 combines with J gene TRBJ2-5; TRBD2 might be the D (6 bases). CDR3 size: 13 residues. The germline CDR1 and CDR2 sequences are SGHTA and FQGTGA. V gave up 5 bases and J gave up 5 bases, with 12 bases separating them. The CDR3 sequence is CASSPNGGETQYF. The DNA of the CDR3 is TGTGCCAGCAGCCCAAATGGGGGGGAGACCCAGTACTTC.

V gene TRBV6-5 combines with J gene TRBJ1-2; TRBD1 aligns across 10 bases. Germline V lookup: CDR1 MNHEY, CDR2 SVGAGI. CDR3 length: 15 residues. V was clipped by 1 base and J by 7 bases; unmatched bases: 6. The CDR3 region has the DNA TGTGCCAGCAGTTACTTCGACAGGGGGCTTAGTGGCTACACCTTC. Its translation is CASSYFDRGLSGYTF.

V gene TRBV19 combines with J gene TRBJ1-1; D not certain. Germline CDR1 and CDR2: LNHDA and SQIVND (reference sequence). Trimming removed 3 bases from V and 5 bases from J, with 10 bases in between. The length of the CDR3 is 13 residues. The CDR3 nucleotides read TGTGCCAGTAGTATTTCCCGGGTAACTGAAGCTTTCTTT. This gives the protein CASSISRVTEAFF.

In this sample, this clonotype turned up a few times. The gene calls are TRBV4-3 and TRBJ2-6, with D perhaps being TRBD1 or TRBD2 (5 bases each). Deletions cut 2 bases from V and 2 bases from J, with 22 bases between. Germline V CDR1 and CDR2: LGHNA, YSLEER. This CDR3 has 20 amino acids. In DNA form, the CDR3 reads TGCGCCAGCAGCCAACAATACGGGGCAATCCAGGGCCCTGGGGCCAACGTCCTGACTTTC. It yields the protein CASSQQYGAIQGPGANVLTF.

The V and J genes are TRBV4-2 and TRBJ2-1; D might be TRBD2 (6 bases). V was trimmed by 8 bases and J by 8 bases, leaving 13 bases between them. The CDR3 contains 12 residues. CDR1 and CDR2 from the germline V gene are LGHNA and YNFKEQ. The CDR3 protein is CASGGFWDEQFF. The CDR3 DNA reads TGTGCCAGCGGGGGGTTCTGGGATGAGCAGTTCTTC.

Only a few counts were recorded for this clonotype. The CDR3 protein is CATSDPGKNGYTF. In DNA form, the CDR3 reads TGTGCCACCAGTGATCCGGGAAAGAATGGCTACACCTTC. This sequence joins TRBV24-1 and TRBJ1-2; no reliable D call. The CDR3 has 13 amino acids. Germline V gene data show CDR1 as KGHDR and CDR2 as SFDVKD. V was clipped by 3 bases and J by 6 bases, with 10 bases between them.

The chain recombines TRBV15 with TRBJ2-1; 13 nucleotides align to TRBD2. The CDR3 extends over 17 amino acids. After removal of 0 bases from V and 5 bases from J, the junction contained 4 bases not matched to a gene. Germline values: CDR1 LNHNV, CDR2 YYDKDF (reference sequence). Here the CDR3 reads CATSRDGTSGANNEQFF. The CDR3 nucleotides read TGTGCCACCAGCAGAGATGGGACTAGCGGGGCAAACAATGAGCAGTTCTTC.